This T cell receptor beta chain was obtained from a study of T cell responses to AZD1222 COVID-19 vaccine. Worth noting for this clone: Its target is not known.

Study-wide points: Clonal diversity was possibly underestimated, and the donors were mostly white British, with more females.

Generated by immunoSEQ multiplex PCR, the TCRdb table keeps only in-frame clones and is missing some. The profile shows tens of thousands of clones, 88% of them singletons. The CDR3 loop spans 15 amino acids. V shed 6 bases and J shed 5 bases, with 19 bases lying between them. Germline CDR1 and CDR2: KGHSH and LQKENI. Sequenced material: peripheral blood, taken on day 0 of AZD1222 vaccination. This clonotype was sampled from an adult in good health. The chain is built from TRBV18 and TRBJ2-5, with D possibly matching TRBD1 (6 bases). The CDR3 loop is CASSPIPGERETQYF. CDR3 DNA sequence: TGTGCCAGCTCCCCGATCCCAGGGGAACGGGAGACCCAGTACTTC.